This is a list of T cell receptor beta chains from one sample in a study of blood T cell repertoires in COVID-19. The protocol was immunoSEQ multiplex PCR, while the TCRdb copy is restricted to in-frame clones and leaves out a portion. The sample shows under 200,000 clones, 88% of them seen only once. The specimen sequenced was peripheral blood. These receptors were collected from a man younger than 35 with active or convalescent COVID-19. Each CDR3 is given with its conserved first and last residue. The D gene is left open where the match is weak. Size values are once, few and many counts, or a class for expanded clones, and some rows have none.

DNA,CDR3,J,D,V,size
TGTGCCATCCGAGATACTAGACAGGGCACTGAAAAACTGTTTTTT,CAIRDTRQGTEKLFF,TRBJ1-4,TRBD1,TRBV10-3,-
TGTGCCAGCAGCTTGGCTCGGAACAGGGGGCCTCACGAGACCCAGTACTTC,CASSLARNRGPHETQYF,TRBJ2-5,TRBD1,TRBV5-6,once
TGTGCCCAAAAGGACAGGCTTGGCTACACCTTC,CAQKDRLGYTF,TRBJ1-2,TRBD1,TRBV2,-
TGTGCCAGCAGCCAAGAACTAGCGGGGGTTCAGTATTTT,CASSQELAGVQYF,TRBJ2-3,TRBD2,TRBV14,-
TGCGCCAGCAGCTTGGCCTACCAGGGCGATGGCTACACCTTC,CASSLAYQGDGYTF,TRBJ1-2,-,TRBV5-1,-
TGTGCTAGTGGTTTGGGGTACTATACAGGGGCTAACTATGGCTACACCTTC,CASGLGYYTGANYGYTF,TRBJ1-2,TRBD1,TRBV12-5,-
TGTGCCTGTACTTGGAGGGGTTCCTATGGCTACACCTTC,CACTWRGSYGYTF,TRBJ1-2,-,TRBV30,-
TGTGCCAGCAGCGCCCAAAGTCGGGATGAAAAACTGTTTTTT,CASSAQSRDEKLFF,TRBJ1-4,-,TRBV9,once
TGCGCCAGCAGCCCGACGGGCCTAGCGGGAGGAAACTACGAGCAGTACTTC,CASSPTGLAGGNYEQYF,TRBJ2-7,TRBD2,TRBV4-1,-
TGTGCCAGCAGCTTACGGCGCGGCCTAGGTGGATGGGGGGAGCTGTTTTTT,CASSLRRGLGGWGELFF,TRBJ2-2,-,TRBV13,-
TGTGCCATCAATTCTAGGACTAGCGGGGGGGGCACAGATACGCAGTATTTT,CAINSRTSGGGTDTQYF,TRBJ2-3,TRBD2,TRBV10-3,-
TGTGCCAGCAGCGTGGGCGGGGGGGTATCTGGTGAGACCCAGTACTTC,CASSVGGGVSGETQYF,TRBJ2-5,TRBD2,TRBV9,-
TGTGCCAGTAGTATCTGGAAGCGGGAGGTACACAATGAGCAGTTCTTC,CASSIWKREVHNEQFF,TRBJ2-1,TRBD2,TRBV19,once
TGTGCCAGCAGTGAAACGGGGGGTCAGCCCCAGCATTTT,CASSETGGQPQHF,TRBJ1-5,-,TRBV6-1,-
TGTGCCAGCAGCCCCACAGGGAGTTCGGCTCTTGGCTACACCTTC,CASSPTGSSALGYTF,TRBJ1-2,-,TRBV9,-
TGTGCCATCAAACCCCCCGGGGTAGTGACCGGGGAGCTGTTTTTT,CAIKPPGVVTGELFF,TRBJ2-2,-,TRBV7-9,-
TGTGCCAGCAGCTTTAAGACAGGGTGGCAGAACACTGAAGCTTTCTTT,CASSFKTGWQNTEAFF,TRBJ1-1,TRBD1,TRBV11-1,-
TGTGCCTGGAGTTTGACAGGGGCGGGTACTGAAGCTTTCTTT,CAWSLTGAGTEAFF,TRBJ1-1,TRBD1,TRBV30,-
TGTGCCAGCAGTACAGGACAGTCGGGCTCCTACGAGCAGTACTTC,CASSTGQSGSYEQYF,TRBJ2-7,-,TRBV5-6,-
TGCGCCAGCAGCCACTTGAGCTTCGGGACTAGCGGGACCTACAATGAGCAGTTCTTC,CASSHLSFGTSGTYNEQFF,TRBJ2-1,TRBD2,TRBV4-3,-
TGTGCCAGCAGTAATACAGGGGTAGGGAGCACAGATACGCAGTATTTT,CASSNTGVGSTDTQYF,TRBJ2-3,TRBD1,TRBV2,-
TGTGCCAGCAGCACCACTGGCGGGAGGGTCAATGAGCAGTTCTTC,CASSTTGGRVNEQFF,TRBJ2-1,TRBD2,TRBV7-2,-
TGTGCCAGTAGTGCTGGACAGGGGGCGACCTACGAGCAGTACTTC,CASSAGQGATYEQYF,TRBJ2-7,TRBD1,TRBV19,-
TGTGCCAGCAGTCTTAAACTGGGGACAGGGGGAACTGAAGCTTTCTTT,CASSLKLGTGGTEAFF,TRBJ1-1,TRBD1,TRBV2,-
TGTGCCAGCAGTTTTCGGGGTGGCAATGAGCAGTTCTTC,CASSFRGGNEQFF,TRBJ2-1,-,TRBV12-3/TRBV12-4,-
TGTGCCAGCAGTGACGGACTCGCCAATTCACCCCTCCACTTT,CASSDGLANSPLHF,TRBJ1-6,-,TRBV2,-
TGCAGCGTTGTAGGTCTAGCGGGGGTCCAGCAGTATTTT,CSVVGLAGVQQYF,TRBJ2-3,TRBD2,TRBV29-1,-
TGTGCTAGTGGTTCCCGGGACAGGGGTAATGAAAAACTGTTTTTT,CASGSRDRGNEKLFF,TRBJ1-4,TRBD1,TRBV12-5,once
TGTGCCAGCAGCTTAACGTTGAGGGATGAGCAGTTCTTC,CASSLTLRDEQFF,TRBJ2-1,-,TRBV7-9,-
TGTGCCAGCAGCTCCACAGACAGGGGAGGAGGATTTCGTGGCTACACCTTC,CASSSTDRGGGFRGYTF,TRBJ1-2,TRBD1,TRBV7-9,-
TGTGCCAGCAACTTGTTGCAGGGTCCCACAGATACGCAGTATTTT,CASNLLQGPTDTQYF,TRBJ2-3,-,TRBV5-6,-
TGTGCCAGCAGTCCCACAGGGGTGGTCGCTGAAGCTTTCTTT,CASSPTGVVAEAFF,TRBJ1-1,TRBD1,TRBV6-5,-
TGTGCCAGCAGCTTTGGGGCAGGCTTGAACACTGAAGCTTTCTTT,CASSFGAGLNTEAFF,TRBJ1-1,-,TRBV5-6,-
TGTGCCAGCAGTCCGGACACGAACACTGAAGCTTTCTTT,CASSPDTNTEAFF,TRBJ1-1,-,TRBV12-3/TRBV12-4,-
TGTGCCAGCGGATCCGGGACAGGGAACACAGATACGCAGTATTTT,CASGSGTGNTDTQYF,TRBJ2-3,TRBD1,TRBV6-6,-
TGTGCCAGCCTACGGGGGGTTGGCTCTTACGAGCAGTACTTC,CASLRGVGSYEQYF,TRBJ2-7,TRBD2,TRBV6-5,-
TGTGCCAGCAGCCCCGGACTAGGAAAAAGGTACGAGCAGTACTTC,CASSPGLGKRYEQYF,TRBJ2-7,TRBD2,TRBV2,-
TGTGCCAGTAGTAGGACAGGGGCGTATGGCTACACCTTC,CASSRTGAYGYTF,TRBJ1-2,TRBD1,TRBV19,once
TGTGCCTGGGCTCCCGTGACAGCCAGCTATGGCTACACCTTC,CAWAPVTASYGYTF,TRBJ1-2,-,TRBV30,-
TGTGCCAGCAGCCCCCTTCGGGGAGGCTACACCTTC,CASSPLRGGYTF,TRBJ1-2,-,TRBV7-8,-
TGTGCCAGCAGAGTGGGAGGGTCGCAAGAGACCCAGTACTTC,CASRVGGSQETQYF,TRBJ2-5,TRBD2,TRBV28,-
TGTGCCAGCTCACCGCGGAGGGACAATGAGCAGTTCTTC,CASSPRRDNEQFF,TRBJ2-1,-,TRBV18,-
TGTGCCAGCAGCGGGAGACTAGGTGATAGCACAGATACGCAGTATTTT,CASSGRLGDSTDTQYF,TRBJ2-3,-,TRBV2,-
TGTGCCAGCAGTATTCAGGGACAGGCGGGGTCACCCCTCCACTTT,CASSIQGQAGSPLHF,TRBJ1-6,TRBD1,TRBV27,few
TGTGCCAGTAGTATAGATGGGGAGTATCAGCCCCAGCATTTT,CASSIDGEYQPQHF,TRBJ1-5,-,TRBV19,-
TGTGCCATCAGTGAGTCAGGGGCTGCCAAAAACATTCAGTACTTC,CAISESGAAKNIQYF,TRBJ2-4,-,TRBV10-3,-
TGTGCCATCAGAGCTACCACTGAAGCTTTCTTT,CAIRATTEAFF,TRBJ1-1,-,TRBV10-3,-
TGTGCCAGCAGTTTGGGACTAGGCACAGATACGCAGTATTTT,CASSLGLGTDTQYF,TRBJ2-3,TRBD2,TRBV27,-
TGTGCCAGCAGTCGAAGACAGACTTATGGCTACACCTTC,CASSRRQTYGYTF,TRBJ1-2,-,TRBV12-3/TRBV12-4,-
TGTGCCAGCAGCCCAAGGGTGCAAGCGGGAAACATTCAGTACTTC,CASSPRVQAGNIQYF,TRBJ2-4,-,TRBV2,-
TGTGCCAGCAGCGCGGGGACTAGCATGGCAGATACGCAGTATTTT,CASSAGTSMADTQYF,TRBJ2-3,TRBD2,TRBV5-8,-
TGTGCCAGCAGTTACCGCATTGGAGGGAATGAAAAACTGTTTTTT,CASSYRIGGNEKLFF,TRBJ1-4,-,TRBV6-6,-
TGTGCCTGGAGTGTTACAGTGGGTCTTCGCGGGGAGCAGTACTTC,CAWSVTVGLRGEQYF,TRBJ2-7,-,TRBV30,-
TGTGCCAGCACCGAGACTAGCGGGGGAGGTGAGCAGTTCTTC,CASTETSGGGEQFF,TRBJ2-1,TRBD2,TRBV9,-